The clone carrying this T cell receptor (beta chain) was seen a single time. As yet, its antigen is unknown. This may come from a read error, since a much larger clone is one base off. In this CDR3 the conserved last residue, phenylalanine or tryptophan, is missing, so a read error is likely. This record belongs to a study of blood T cells in healthy people across ages. The germline CDR1 and CDR2 sequences are WNHNN and SYGVQD (reference sequence). With 0 bases removed from V and 4 bases from J, the gap between germline ends came to 9 bases. The CDR3 is made up of 15 amino acids. Study observations and caveats: Getting older went along with TCR beta diversity per million T cells dropping roughly linearly. The study found TCR beta diversity correlated strongly with naive T cell percentage.

Alongside a J-beta primer mix, a sample-barcoded 5' primer served in a second PCR lasting roughly 6 to 11 cycles. TCRdb redid the calling of the 5' RACE reads with MiXCR, one entry per CDR3 protein. The repertoire holds about 1.8 million distinct CDR3 sequences, around 50% seen once, with over 2% in the top ten. The sequence came from a woman aged 40-49 years in good health. What was sequenced was blood. The V call is TRBV10-1, the J call TRBJ2-2; D unresolved. CDR3 loop: CASSESCRFTGELFS. The CDR3 nucleotides are TGCGCCAGCAGTGAGTCGTGTCGTTTCACCGGGGAGCTGTTTTCT.